This TCR beta chain was recorded in a study of T cell clusters in autoimmune cytopenias. Study observations and caveats: Primary autoimmune cytopenia patients seemingly lacked the physiological T cell clusters found in healthy donors. No experiment has yet validated the function of the T cell clusters defined in silico. TRB repertoire shifts in secondary cytopenia and chronic lymphocytic leukemia mostly reflected lymphoma, not autoimmunity.

This CDR3 has 19 residues. Germline V gene lookup returns CDR1 MDHEN and CDR2 SYDVKM. TRB was amplified by touch-down multiplex PCR, primer pools A and B combined. For each CDR3 protein, TCRdb gives one entry from its re-call of the multiplex PCR reads, without DNA. Found here are 7,800 or so distinct CDR3 sequences; the top ten clones hold about 5%. TRB amplification used 250 ng of peripheral blood genomic DNA. For this clonotype: No antigen is known for it.

This sequence was found in a human donor with an autoimmune cytopenia or autoimmune hepatitis (not recorded which). This rearrangement joins TRBV28 to TRBJ1-6; the TRBD1 assignment by TCRdb is unverifiable without DNA. Sequencing was performed on peripheral blood. The CDR3 here is CASSPTGLSLRSYNSPLHF.